The clone carrying this T cell receptor (beta chain) has more than one count but fewer than ten. The antigen remains undetermined. Trimming took 8 bases from V and 0 from J, leaving 8 bases between them. The CDR3 spans 13 residues. The V gene's germline CDR1 is SNHLY and CDR2 FYNNEI. This entry is derived from a study of T-cell memory formation after mild COVID-19. On the study more broadly: Most TCR clusters belonged to a single donor.

Study results and limitations: Among contracting clones, CD4+ were mainly CM/EM and CD8+ enriched in EMRA. Memory sampled before infection contained some responding clones, suggesting cross-reactive memory joined.

A 5'RACE reaction primed in the constant segment made cDNA libraries of TCR alpha and TCR beta, and these carried sample barcodes and UMIs. TCRdb used MiXCR to reprocess the 5' RACE reads, holding one entry per CDR3 protein. The data show approximately 170,000 distinct CDR3 sequences, with roughly 13% seen just once and approximately 3.4% held by the top ten. The TCR comes from a man between 18 and 35 years old who had mild COVID-19 (a few samples of this study predate the infection). Cell type and time point are not known. The V and J genes are TRBV2 and TRBJ2-1; D not certain. What was sequenced was PBMCs or a T cell subset sorted from them (not recorded which). CDR3 residues: CASHPSSYNEQFF. The CDR3 DNA is TGTGCCAGCCACCCCAGCTCCTACAATGAGCAGTTCTTC.